This passage covers 15 T cell receptor beta chains from one sample sequenced in a study of T cells in Graves' hyperthyroidism and ophthalmopathy (dated by TCRdb to between 2018 and 2020). The library was obtained by multiplex PCR. For sequencing, an Illumina HiSeq 2000 was employed. TCR beta CDR3 regions were amplified from RNA transcripts. The TCR CDR3 was subjected to a first round of RT-PCR using the HTBI primer set and the Qiagen OneStep RT-PCR kit. TCRdb took the public reads, trimmed them with fastp at Q25, ran MiXCR for clone calling and kept in-frame beta chains. CDR3 protein sequences are deduplicated, and each keeps its most common genes and DNA. The sample includes more than 300,000 distinct CDR3 sequences, with 13% observed a single time. The top ten hold roughly 8.3% of the sample. Sequenced material: blood. These receptors were taken from a woman younger than 30 with Graves' hyperthyroidism.

The table lists this clonotype with many counts. The chain couples TRBV3-1 to TRBJ1-6, with 7 bases aligning to TRBD1. The V gene end was trimmed by 0 bases and the J gene end by 6 bases; junction bases not matched to a gene: 8. Germline values: CDR1 LGHDT, CDR2 YNNKEL (reference sequence). The CDR3 is 17 residues long. In DNA form, the CDR3 reads TGTGCCAGCAGCCAAGAGGGGCAGGGACAGCTTAATTCACCCCTCCACTTT. The encoded protein is CASSQEGQGQLNSPLHF.

This clonotype was seen many times. This sequence joins TRBV7-9 and TRBJ1-2, with 7 bases that match TRBD1. Germline lookup yields CDR1 SEHNR and CDR2 FQNEAQ (reference sequence). Trimming cost V 1 base and J 4 bases; bases outside gene matches: 6. The CDR3 is made up of 15 amino acids. The CDR3 DNA reads as TGTGCCAGCAGCTTAGGGGACAGCAACTCCTATGGCTACACCTTC. It translates to CASSLGDSNSYGYTF.

At least ten counts were recorded for this clonotype. A read error may produce the germline difference seen at one junction end. J is TRBJ2-1 and V is TRBV2, with a possible D match to TRBD1 (5 bases). This CDR3 has 13 amino acids. Germline values: CDR1 SNHLY, CDR2 FYNNEI. DNA for the CDR3: TGTGCCAGCAGTTTTGACAGCTACAATAAGCAGTTCTTC. This codes for CASSFDSYNKQFF.

This clonotype turned up a few times. The V and J genes are TRBV5-1 and TRBJ2-5, with D unclear. Germline loops: CDR1 SGHRS, CDR2 YFSETQ. V was cut by 0 bases and J by 2 bases, with 8 bases left in between. The CDR3 totals 14 residues. CDR3 amino acids: CASSLDRTQETQYF. The CDR3 coding sequence is TGCGCCAGCAGCTTGGACAGAACACAAGAGACCCAGTACTTC.

This clonotype was detected only a few times. This chain joins TRBV27 and TRBJ2-7; D is unresolved. Germline V gives CDR1 MNHEY, CDR2 SMNVEV (reference sequence). The CDR3 has 11 residues. V lost 5 bases, J lost 4 bases, and 6 bases lay in between. CDR3 nucleotide sequence: TGTGCCAGCAGTAACCAATACGAGCAGTACTTC. The encoded protein is CASSNQYEQYF.

This clonotype has at least ten counts. This chain joins TRBV28 and TRBJ2-3; D call uncertain. CDR3 length: 11 amino acids. CDR1 is MDHEN and CDR2 is SYDVKM in the germline V gene. Between the trimmed V and J ends, which lost 6 bases and 4 bases, there was a span of 5 bases. The CDR3 DNA reads TGTGCCAGCAGAAGTCCAGATACGCAGTATTTT. Translating gives CASRSPDTQYF. Variable domain in full (rest from reference TRBV28 and TRBJ2-3): DVKVTQSSRYLVKRTGEKVFLECVQDMDHENMFWYRQDPGLGLRLIYFSYDVKMKEKGDIPEGYSVSREKKERFSLILESASTNQTSMYLCASRSPDTQYFGPGTRLTVL.

This clonotype was seen at least ten times. J is TRBJ1-5 and V is TRBV28; D is uncertain. CDR3 length: 13 residues. V shed 5 bases and J shed 13 bases, with 18 bases lying between them. The germline CDR1 and CDR2 sequences are MDHEN and SYDVKM. The CDR3 region is CASSPGNPGSQHF. The CDR3 coding sequence is TGTGCCAGCAGTCCGGGCAACCCGGGTTCTCAGCATTTT.

This clonotype has a count of ten or more. The chain couples TRBV2 to TRBJ1-2; D is ambiguous. There are 16 residues in the CDR3. Trimming removed 3 bases at V and 0 bases at J, with 14 bases between. Germline V gives CDR1 SNHLY, CDR2 FYNNEI. CDR3 loop: CASSDRAVPANYGYTF. The CDR3 DNA follows: TGTGCCAGCAGTGATCGGGCGGTCCCCGCTAACTATGGCTACACCTTC.

This clonotype was observed many times. The genes are TRBV11-3 and TRBJ2-3; TRBD2 agrees at 15 bases. Germline loops: CDR1 SGHNT, CDR2 YENEEA. CDR3 length equals 19 residues. V was pared by 1 base and J by 0 bases, with 5 bases of the junction left unmatched. CDR3 sequence (DNA): TGTGCCAGCAGCTTAGCCTTGGGACTAGCGGGGGGCAGCACAGATACGCAGTATTTT. As protein: CASSLALGLAGGSTDTQYF.

This clonotype was recorded many times. The genes are TRBV11-2 and TRBJ1-1; D is unclear. Germline V lookup: CDR1 SGHAT, CDR2 FQNNGV. The CDR3 spans 13 residues. The germline V and J ends were trimmed by 1 base and 10 bases, with 13 bases remaining between them. In DNA form, the CDR3 reads TGTGCCAGCAGCTTAGTGGCACGGGATGCAGCTTTCTTT. This sequence encodes CASSLVARDAAFF.

This clonotype was seen a handful of times. The V and J genes are TRBV27 and TRBJ2-1, with D perhaps matching TRBD2 (5 bases). This CDR3 region has 12 residues. The germline CDR1 and CDR2 sequences are MNHEY and SMNVEV (reference sequence). The ends were cut back, 2 bases at V and 8 bases at J, with 7 bases in the middle. The CDR3: CASSLGSDEQFF. The CDR3 region has the DNA TGTGCCAGCAGTTTAGGGAGTGATGAGCAGTTCTTC.

This clonotype came up many times. The gene calls are TRBV5-1 and TRBJ1-1; D remains ambiguous. There are 12 residues in the CDR3. Germline CDR1 and CDR2: SGHRS and YFSETQ. Deletions cut 5 bases from V and 2 bases from J, with 7 bases between. The CDR3 sequence is CASRNGNTEAFF. The CDR3 region has the DNA TGCGCCAGCAGGAATGGAAACACTGAAGCTTTCTTT.

The V gene is TRBV20-1, the J gene TRBJ1-2; perhaps TRBD1 as D (6 bases). V dropped 6 bases and J dropped 4 bases, with 15 bases sitting between them. Germline CDR1 is DFQATT and CDR2 is SNEGSKA (reference sequence). CDR3 length: 13 amino acids. The CDR3 here is CSASTRGAYGYTF. In nucleotides, the CDR3 is TGCAGTGCCTCCACCAGGGGAGCCTATGGCTACACCTTC.

This clonotype was recorded many times. J is TRBJ2-7 and V is TRBV28; 10 positions match TRBD1. This CDR3 region has 13 residues. Trimming cost V 6 bases and J 2 bases; bases outside gene matches: 1. Germline lookup yields CDR1 MDHEN and CDR2 SYDVKM. The chain's CDR3 is CASRGQGTYEQYF. CDR3 coding DNA: TGTGCCAGCAGGGGACAGGGGACCTACGAGCAGTACTTC. Full variable domain (rest looked up from reference TRBV28 and TRBJ2-7): DVKVTQSSRYLVKRTGEKVFLECVQDMDHENMFWYRQDPGLGLRLIYFSYDVKMKEKGDIPEGYSVSREKKERFSLILESASTNQTSMYLCASRGQGTYEQYFGPGTRLTVT.

The chain employs TRBV19 and TRBJ2-7; D not certain. Trimming stripped 0 bases from V and 5 bases from J, with 14 bases between. CDR3 length: 15 amino acids. Germline values: CDR1 LNHDA, CDR2 SQIVND (reference sequence). The CDR3 region has the DNA TGTGCCAGTAGTATAGATCTTCCCAGTGGCGACGAGCAGTACTTC. This sequence encodes CASSIDLPSGDEQYF.